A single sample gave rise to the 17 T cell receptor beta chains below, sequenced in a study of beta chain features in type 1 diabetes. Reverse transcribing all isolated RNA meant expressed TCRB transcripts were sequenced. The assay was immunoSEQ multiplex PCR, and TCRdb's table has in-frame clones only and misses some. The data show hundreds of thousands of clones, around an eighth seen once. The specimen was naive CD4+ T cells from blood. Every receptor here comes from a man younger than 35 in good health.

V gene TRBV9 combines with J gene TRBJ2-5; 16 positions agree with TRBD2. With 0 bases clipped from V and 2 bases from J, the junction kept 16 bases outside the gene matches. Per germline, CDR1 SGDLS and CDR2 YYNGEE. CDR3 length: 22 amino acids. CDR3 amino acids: CASSVAPPYGTSGRAHQETQYF. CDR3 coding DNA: TGTGCCAGCAGCGTAGCCCCCCCCTACGGGACTAGCGGGAGGGCGCATCAAGAGACCCAGTACTTC.

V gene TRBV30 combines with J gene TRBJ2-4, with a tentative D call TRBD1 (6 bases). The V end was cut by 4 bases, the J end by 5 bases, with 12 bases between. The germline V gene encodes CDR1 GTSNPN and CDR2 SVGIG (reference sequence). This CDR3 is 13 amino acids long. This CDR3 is CAWTQGTQNIQYF. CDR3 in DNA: TGTGCCTGGACCCAGGGGACACAAAACATTCAGTACTTC.

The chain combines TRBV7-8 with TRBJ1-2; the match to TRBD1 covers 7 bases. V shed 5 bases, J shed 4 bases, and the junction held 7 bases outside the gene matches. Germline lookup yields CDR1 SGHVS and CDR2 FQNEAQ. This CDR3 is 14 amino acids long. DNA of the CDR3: TGTGCCAGCAGCCGTAGGGACAGATCCTATGGCTACACCTTC. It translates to CASSRRDRSYGYTF. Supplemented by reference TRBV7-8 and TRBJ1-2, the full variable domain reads GAGVSQSPRYKVAKRGQDVALRCDPISGHVSLFWYQQALGQGPEFLTYFQNEAQLDKSGLPSDRFFAERPEGSVSTLKIQRTQQEDSAVYLCASSRRDRSYGYTFGSGTRLTVV.

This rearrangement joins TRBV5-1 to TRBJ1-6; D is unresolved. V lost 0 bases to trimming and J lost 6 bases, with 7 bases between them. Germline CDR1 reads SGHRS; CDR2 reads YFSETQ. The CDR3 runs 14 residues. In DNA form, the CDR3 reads TGCGCCAGCAGCTTGGGGGCAGCTAATTCACCCCTCCACTTT. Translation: CASSLGAANSPLHF.

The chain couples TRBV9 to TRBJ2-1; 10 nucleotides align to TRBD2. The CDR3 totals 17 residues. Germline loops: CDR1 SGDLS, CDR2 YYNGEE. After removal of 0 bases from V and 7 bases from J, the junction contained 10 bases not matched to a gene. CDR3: CASSVGGSGRAENEQFF. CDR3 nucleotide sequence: TGTGCCAGCAGCGTAGGAGGAAGCGGGAGGGCGGAAAATGAGCAGTTCTTC.

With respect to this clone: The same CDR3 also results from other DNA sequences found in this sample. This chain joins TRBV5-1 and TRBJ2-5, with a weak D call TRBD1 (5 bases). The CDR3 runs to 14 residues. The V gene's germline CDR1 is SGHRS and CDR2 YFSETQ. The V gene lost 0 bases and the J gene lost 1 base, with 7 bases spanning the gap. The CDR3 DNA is TGCGCCAGCAGCTTGGGTAGGGGCCAAGAGACCCAGTACTTC. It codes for CASSLGRGQETQYF.

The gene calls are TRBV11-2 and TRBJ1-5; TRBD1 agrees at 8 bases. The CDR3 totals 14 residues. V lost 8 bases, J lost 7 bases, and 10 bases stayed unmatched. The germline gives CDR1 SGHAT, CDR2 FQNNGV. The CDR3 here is CASSSSTGEQPQHF. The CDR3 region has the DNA TGTGCCAGCTCCTCGTCGACAGGGGAACAGCCCCAGCATTTT.

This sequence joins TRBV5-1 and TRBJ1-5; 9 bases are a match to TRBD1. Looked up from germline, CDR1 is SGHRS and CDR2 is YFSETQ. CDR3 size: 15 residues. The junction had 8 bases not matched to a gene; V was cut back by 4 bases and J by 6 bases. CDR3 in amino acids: CASSLTGGAGQPQHF. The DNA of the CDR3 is TGCGCCAGCAGCCTTACAGGGGGCGCGGGTCAGCCCCAGCATTTT. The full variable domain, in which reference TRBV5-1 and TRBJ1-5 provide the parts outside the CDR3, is KAGVTQTPRYLIKTRGQQVTLSCSPISGHRSVSWYQQTPGQGLQFLFEYFSETQRNKGNFPGRFSGRQFSNSRSEMNVSTLELGDSALYLCASSLTGGAGQPQHFGDGTRLSIL.

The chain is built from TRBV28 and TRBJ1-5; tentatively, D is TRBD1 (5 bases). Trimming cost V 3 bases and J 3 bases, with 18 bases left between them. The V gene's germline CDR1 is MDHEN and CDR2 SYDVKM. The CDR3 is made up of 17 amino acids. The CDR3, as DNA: TGTGCCAGCAGTTTTTTATCAGGGTTGGCTGTCAATCAGCCCCAGCATTTT. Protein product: CASSFLSGLAVNQPQHF.

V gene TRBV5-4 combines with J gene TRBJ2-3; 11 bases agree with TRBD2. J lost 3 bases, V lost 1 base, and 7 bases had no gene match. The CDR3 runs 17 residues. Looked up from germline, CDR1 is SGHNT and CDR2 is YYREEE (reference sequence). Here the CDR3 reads CASSLPRGLAGTDTQYF. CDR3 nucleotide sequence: TGTGCCAGCAGCTTGCCTCGCGGACTAGCGGGTACAGATACGCAGTATTTT.

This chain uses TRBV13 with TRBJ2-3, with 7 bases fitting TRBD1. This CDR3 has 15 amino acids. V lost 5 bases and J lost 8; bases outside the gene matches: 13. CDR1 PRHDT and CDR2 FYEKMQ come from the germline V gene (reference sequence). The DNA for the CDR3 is TGTGCCAGCAGCCCAGAAGGGGGCCAGCTGGGTACGCAGTATTTT. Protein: CASSPEGGQLGTQYF. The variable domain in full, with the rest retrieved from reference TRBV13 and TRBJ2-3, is AAGVIQSPRHLIKEKRETATLKCYPIPRHDTVYWYQQGPGQDPQFLISFYEKMQSDKGSIPDRFSAQQFSDYHSELNMSSLELGDSALYFCASSPEGGQLGTQYFGPGTRLTVL.

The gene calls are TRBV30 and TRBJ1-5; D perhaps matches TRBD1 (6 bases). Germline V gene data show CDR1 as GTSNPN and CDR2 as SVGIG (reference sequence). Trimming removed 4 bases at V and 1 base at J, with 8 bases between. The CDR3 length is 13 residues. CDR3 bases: TGTGCCTGGAATGACAGGAGCAATCAGCCCCAGCATTTT. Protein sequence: CAWNDRSNQPQHF.

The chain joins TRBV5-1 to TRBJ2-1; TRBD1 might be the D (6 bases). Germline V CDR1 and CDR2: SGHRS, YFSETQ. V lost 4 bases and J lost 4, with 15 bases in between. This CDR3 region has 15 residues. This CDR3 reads CASSLTPGTYNEQFF. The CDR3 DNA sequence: TGCGCCAGCAGCCTGACCCCCGGGACATACAATGAGCAGTTCTTC.

This CDR3 is CASSPRLVGGDTQYF. The CDR3 bases are TGTGCCAGCAGCCCCCGACTAGTCGGGGGAGATACGCAGTATTTT. V gene TRBV14 combines with J gene TRBJ2-3; TRBD2 might be the D (6 bases). The ends were cut back, 4 bases at V and 5 bases at J, with 16 bases in the middle. This CDR3 spans 15 amino acids. Per germline, CDR1 SGHDN and CDR2 FVKESK.

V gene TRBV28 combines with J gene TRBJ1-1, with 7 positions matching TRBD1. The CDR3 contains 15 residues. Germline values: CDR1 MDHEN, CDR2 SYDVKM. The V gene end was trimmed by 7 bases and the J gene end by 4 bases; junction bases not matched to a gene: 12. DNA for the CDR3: TGTGCCAGCAATACAGGGGCCCCTTCGGCCACTGAAGCTTTCTTT. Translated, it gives CASNTGAPSATEAFF.

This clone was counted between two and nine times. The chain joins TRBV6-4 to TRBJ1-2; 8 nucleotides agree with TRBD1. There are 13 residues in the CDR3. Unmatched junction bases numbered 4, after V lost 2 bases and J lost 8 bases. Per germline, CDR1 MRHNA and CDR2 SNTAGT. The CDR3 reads CASSDDRGLGYTF. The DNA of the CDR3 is TGTGCCAGCAGTGACGACAGGGGCCTGGGCTACACCTTC.

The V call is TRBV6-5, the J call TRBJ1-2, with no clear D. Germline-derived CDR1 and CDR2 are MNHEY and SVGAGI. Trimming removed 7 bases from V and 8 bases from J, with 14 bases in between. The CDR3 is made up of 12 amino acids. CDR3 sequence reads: CASTLRGGGYTF. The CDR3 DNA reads TGTGCCAGCACCCTACGGGGTGGCGGCTACACCTTC.